Listed below are T cell receptor beta chains from one sample, sequenced in a study of tumor-infiltrating lymphocytes in primary liver carcinoma. A single record per CDR3 protein comes from TCRdb applying MiXCR to the multiplex PCR reads. The sample has tens of thousands of distinct CDR3 sequences; under 75% are singletons. Sequencing was carried out using tumor-adjacent normal liver tissue. These receptors were obtained from a man between 40 and 49 years old with primary liver carcinoma and hepatitis B virus infection. Each CDR3 is given with its conserved first and last residue. The D gene is left open where the match is weak. The listing skips clone size in some rows; elsewhere it reads once, few, many or a size class.

cdr3_nt,cdr3_aa,clone_size,v_call,d_call,cdr3_length,j_call
TGTGCCTGGACCCCGAGGCCGAACACTGAAGCTTTCTTT,CAWTPRPNTEAFF,NA,TRBV30,NA,13,TRBJ1-1
TGCGCCAGCCAGCTAGCGGGAGGGATGCCCAACGAGCAGCACTTC,CASQLAGGMPNEQHF,NA,TRBV10-2,TRBD2,15,TRBJ2-7
TGCACCAGCAACTGGGGGGAACAGGGGGTAAATCAGCCCCAGCATTTT,CTSNWGEQGVNQPQHF,NA,TRBV5-1,TRBD1,16,TRBJ1-5
TGCGCCAGCAGCCCCCAAGTGGAGAACACCTACAATGAGCAGTTCTTC,CASSPQVENTYNEQFF,NA,TRBV4-3,NA,16,TRBJ2-1
TGCGCCAGCAGTCCAGTCGGAGCTAGCACAGATACGCAATATTTT,CASSPVGASTDTQYF,NA,TRBV10-1,NA,15,TRBJ2-3
TGTGCCATCAGTTACCGAGACAGGAGCTCCTACGAGCAGTACTTC,CAISYRDRSSYEQYF,NA,TRBV6-2/TRBV6-3,NA,15,TRBJ2-7
TGTACCATCAGTGACCGGGACGGGAGCATAGATACGCAGTATTTT,CTISDRDGSIDTQYF,NA,TRBV10-3,NA,15,TRBJ2-3
TGTGCCAGCAACCAAGGTCAGGGGGGCGAAGAACTGTTTTTT,CASNQGQGGEELFF,NA,TRBV4-2,TRBD1,14,TRBJ1-4
TGCGCCGGCAGCCACCAACCATATGGGGATGAGCCCGGGGAGCTGTTTTTT,CAGSHQPYGDEPGELFF,few,TRBV4-3,NA,17,TRBJ2-2
TGTGCCAGCAGCTTAGTGAGGCTAGCCCTGGGAAATAAAGAGACCCGGTACTTC,CASSLVRLALGNKETRYF,NA,TRBV11-2,NA,18,TRBJ2-5